This T cell receptor (beta chain) comes out of a study of blood T cell repertoires in COVID-19. V lost 3 bases to trimming and J lost 3 bases, with 8 bases between them. The CDR3 is 13 amino acids. Clones were read by immunoSEQ multiplex PCR, and TCRdb kept only the in-frame ones, dropping some. Here the sample spans approximately 290,000 clones, 80% to 90% being singletons. Participants had their cohort set by participant-reported clinical history. Sequenced input: PBMCs or T cells enriched from blood (not recorded which). This receptor was taken from a woman aged 25 to 45 who had recovered from COVID-19. The chain employs TRBV12-3 or TRBV12-4 and TRBJ1-1; no clear D. Here the CDR3 DNA reads TGTGCCAGCAGTTTCATCGGTGACACTGAAGCTTTCTTT. It encodes CASSFIGDTEAFF.